The TCR beta chain described here comes from a study of PD-1 blockade in classical Hodgkin lymphoma. Regarding time point: cycle 4 day 1 (C4D1), after more than five weeks of nivolumab. Relapse after autologous stem cell transplantation occurred in every patient, and brentuximab vedotin exposure varied. CDR1 and CDR2 from the germline V gene are SGHRS and YFSETQ. J was trimmed by 4 bases and V by 1 base; bases with no gene match: 3. The CDR3 consists of 15 residues. Study-level points and caveats: For complete responders, baseline diversity was comparable to that of newly diagnosed patients.

Measured with immunoSEQ multiplex PCR; TCRdb has only the in-frame clones, and not every one. The sample lists under 9,000 clones, around nine tenths occurring once. Of note for this clone: What it binds is unknown.

The sequence came from a human donor with classical Hodgkin lymphoma. The chain links TRBV5-1 to TRBJ2-1, with 9 bases identical to TRBD2. Sequencing was performed on peripheral blood mononuclear cells (PBMCs), taken before the fourth cycle of nivolumab. CDR3 coding DNA: TGCGCCAGCAGCTTGATAACTAGCGGGTACAATGAGCAGTTCTTC. This codes for CASSLITSGYNEQFF.